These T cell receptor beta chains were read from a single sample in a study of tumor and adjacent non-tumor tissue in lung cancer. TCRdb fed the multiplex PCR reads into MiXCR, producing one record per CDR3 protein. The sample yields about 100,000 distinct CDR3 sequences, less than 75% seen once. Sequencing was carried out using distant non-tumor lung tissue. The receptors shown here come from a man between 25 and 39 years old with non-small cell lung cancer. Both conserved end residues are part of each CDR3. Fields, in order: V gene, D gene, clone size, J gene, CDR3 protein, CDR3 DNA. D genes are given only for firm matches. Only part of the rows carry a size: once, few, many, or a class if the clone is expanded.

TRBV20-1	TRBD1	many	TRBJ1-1	CSARGDRGNTEAFF	TGCAGTGCTAGAGGGGACAGAGGGAACACTGAAGCTTTCTTT
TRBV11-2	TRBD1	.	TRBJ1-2	CASSPSDRAPPLGYIF	TGTGCCAGCAGCCCCTCTGACAGGGCCCCTCCCCTTGGCTACATTTTC
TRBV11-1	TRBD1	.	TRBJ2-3	CASTGKERQGTDTQFF	TGTGCCAGCACAGGAAAGGAACGGCAGGGGACAGATACGCAGTTTTTT
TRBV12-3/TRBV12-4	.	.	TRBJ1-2	CASTPRNRAARGYTF	TGTGCCAGCACCCCTCGGAATAGGGCGGCGCGGGGCTACACCTTC
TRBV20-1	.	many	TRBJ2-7	CSAKGGAGIEQYF	TGCAGTGCTAAAGGGGGGGCTGGGATCGAGCAGTACTTC
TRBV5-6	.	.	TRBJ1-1	CASSLEGGRREAFF	TGTGCCAGCAGCTTGGAGGGCGGCAGGCGTGAAGCTTTCTTT
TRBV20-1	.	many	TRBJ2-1	CSARGGAGFDEQFF	TGCAGTGCTAGGGGGGGGGCGGGGTTCGATGAGCAGTTCTTC
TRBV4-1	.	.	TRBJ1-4	CARRFGGTNEKLFF	TGCGCCAGAAGGTTCGGTGGAACCAATGAAAAACTGTTTTTT
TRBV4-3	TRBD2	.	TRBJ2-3	CASGQDRASGGADTQYF	TGCGCCAGCGGCCAAGATAGGGCTAGCGGGGGAGCAGATACTCAGTATTTT
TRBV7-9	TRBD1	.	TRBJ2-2	CVSSYDRDWAGELFF	TGTGTCAGCAGCTACGACAGGGATTGGGCCGGGGAGCTGTTTTTT
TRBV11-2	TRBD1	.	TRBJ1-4	CTSKRTGGNENLFF	TGTACCAGCAAACGGACAGGGGGAAATGAAAATCTGTTTTTT
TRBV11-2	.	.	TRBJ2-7	CASSLDAIAYEQYF	TGTGCCAGCAGCTTAGATGCCATAGCCTACGAGCAGTACTTC
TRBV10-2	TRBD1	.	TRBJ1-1	CASSRTGWGASVAFF	TGCGCCAGCAGTCGGACAGGGTGGGGGGCATCTGTAGCTTTCTTT
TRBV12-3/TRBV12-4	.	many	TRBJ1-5	CASSLIGSNQPQHF	TGTGCCAGCAGTTTAATTGGTAGCAATCAGCCCCAGCATTTT
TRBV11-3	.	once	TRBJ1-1	CASSPIGDTEAFF	TGTGCTAGCAGCCCCATAGGGGACACTGAAGCGTTCTTT
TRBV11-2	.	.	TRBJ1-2	CASNSSYGYTF	TGTGCCAGCAATTCGTCCTATGGCTACACCTTC
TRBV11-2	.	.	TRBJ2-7	CASSQHGEGIDEQCF	TGTGCCAGCAGCCAGCACGGAGAGGGTATCGACGAGCAATGCTTC
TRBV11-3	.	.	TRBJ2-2	CASGDFSGELIF	TGTGCCAGTGGGGACTTCTCCGGGGAGCTGATTTTT
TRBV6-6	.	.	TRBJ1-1	CASSKVGAGALF	.
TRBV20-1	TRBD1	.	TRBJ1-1	CSARTGTGITKTFF	TGCAGTGCTAGAACCGGGACAGGGATCACTAAAACTTTCTTT
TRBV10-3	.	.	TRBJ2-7	CAIGSGTESYERYF	TGTGCCATTGGATCCGGGACTGAGTCCTACGAGCGGTACTTC
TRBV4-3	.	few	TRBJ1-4	CASSPWEIEKLFF	TGTGCCAGCAGCCCCTGGGAGATTGAAAAACTGTTTTTT
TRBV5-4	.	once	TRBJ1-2	CANSLGLGGYDYTF	TGTGCCAACAGTCTGGGACTGGGGGGCTATGACTACACCTTC
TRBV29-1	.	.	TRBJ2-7	CSDNTRTPNYEQYF	TGCAGCGATAACACCAGGACACCCAACTACGAGCAGTATTTC
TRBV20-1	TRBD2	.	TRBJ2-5	CSVRVSGGPIQETQCF	TGCAGTGTTAGAGTTAGCGGGGGCCCCATTCAAGAGACCCAGTGCTTC
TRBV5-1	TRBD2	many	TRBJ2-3	CASSLTSGRALTDTQYF	TGCGCCAGCAGCTTGACTAGCGGGAGGGCCCTCACAGATACGCAGTATTTT
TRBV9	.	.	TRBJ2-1	CASSVEADGDNEQFF	TGTGCCAGCAGCGTAGAGGCGGATGGGGACAATGAGCAGTTCTTC
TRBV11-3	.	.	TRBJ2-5	CASSSRTETFHETQYF	TGTGCCAGCAGTTCGAGGACAGAAACTTTCCATGAGACCCAGTACTTC
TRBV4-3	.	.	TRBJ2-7	CASSQGASRARGEQYF	TGCGCCAGCAGTCAAGGGGCGTCTAGGGCTCGTGGTGAGCAGTACTTC
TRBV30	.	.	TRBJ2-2	CAWSGAVVTWELFF	TGTGCCTGGAGTGGGGCGGTTGTTACCTGGGAGCTGTTTTTT
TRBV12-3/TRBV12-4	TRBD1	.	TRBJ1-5	CASSFQGATSNQPHHF	TGTGCCAGCAGTTTCCAGGGGGCGACCAGCAATCAGCCCCATCATTTT
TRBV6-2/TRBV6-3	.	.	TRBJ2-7	CATRRYEQYF	TGTGCCACTCGGCGATACGAACAGTACTTC
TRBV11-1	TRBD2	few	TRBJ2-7	CASSLDASGEYEQYF	TGTGCCAGTAGCTTAGATGCTAGCGGGGAGTACGAGCAGTACTTC
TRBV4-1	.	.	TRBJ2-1	CASSQDLGVVSRQFF	TGCGCCAGCAGCCAAGATTTGGGGGTCGTGAGCAGGCAGTTCTTC
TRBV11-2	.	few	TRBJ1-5	CAISPRGQPQHF	TGTGCCATCAGCCCCCGCGGACAGCCCCAGCATTTT
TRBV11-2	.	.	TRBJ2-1	CASRRTREQFF	TGTGCCAGCAGACGAACGAGGGAGCAGTTCTTC
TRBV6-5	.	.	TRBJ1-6	CATSYSSRGYNSSLHF	TGTGCCACCAGTTACTCGAGCCGAGGTTATAATTCATCCCTCCACTTT
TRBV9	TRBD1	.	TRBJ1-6	CASTPNPRGQGPLHF	TGTGCCAGCACCCCTAATCCCAGGGGGCAGGGACCCCTCCACTTT
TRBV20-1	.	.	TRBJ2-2	CSATGGTGGLFF	TGCAGTGCTACCGGTGGCACCGGGGGGCTGTTTTTT
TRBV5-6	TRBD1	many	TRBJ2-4	CASSARDRAKNIQYF	TGTGCCAGCAGCGCGCGGGACAGGGCCAAAAACATTCAGTACTTC
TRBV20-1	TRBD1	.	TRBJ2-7	CNACGTGGFSYEQYF	TGCAATGCTTGCGGGACAGGGGGCTTTAGCTACGAGCAGTACTTC
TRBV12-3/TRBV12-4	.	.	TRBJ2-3	CPSSLGDTQYF	TGTCCCAGTAGTTTGGGAGATACGCAGTATTTT
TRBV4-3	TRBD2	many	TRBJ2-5	CASSQGGTIQETQYF	TGCGCCAGCAGCCAAGGGGGGACTATTCAAGAGACCCAGTACTTC
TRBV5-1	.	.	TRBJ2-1	CASSFRKEPFNEQFF	TGCGCCAGCAGCTTCCGGAAGGAGCCCTTCAATGAGCAGTTCTTC
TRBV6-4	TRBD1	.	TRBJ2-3	CAGSDGQGATDTQYF	TGTGCCGGCAGTGACGGACAGGGGGCCACAGATACGCAGTATTTT
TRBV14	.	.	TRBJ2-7	CASSQSGAGIYEQYF	TGTGCTAGCAGTCAATCCGGGGCAGGGATCTACGAGCAGTACTTC
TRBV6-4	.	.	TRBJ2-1	CASSEDSYNEQFF	TGTGCCAGCTCCGAGGACTCCTACAATGAGCAGTTCTTC
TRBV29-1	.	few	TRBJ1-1	CSVHLRDGENTEAFF	TGCAGCGTTCATCTCAGGGACGGGGAGAACACTGAAGCTTTCTTT
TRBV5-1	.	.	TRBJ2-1	CASSLLAPNGQFF	TGCGCCAGCAGCCTACTGGCTCCAAATGGGCAGTTCTTC
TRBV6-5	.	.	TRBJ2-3	CASSYSPDTQYF	TGTGCCAGTAGTTACTCGCCCGATACGCAGTATTTT
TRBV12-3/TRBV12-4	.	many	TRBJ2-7	CASSLRDEQYF	TGTGCCAGCAGTTTACGGGACGAGCAGTACTTC